This T cell receptor beta chain emerged from a study of cytotoxic CD8 clonotypes in ibrutinib-treated CLL. Whole-study context: Overall, about 25 responses were partial and 2 complete; following median roughly 70 months, about 14 patients stayed remitted and 12 progressed.

This CDR3 has 12 residues. The V end was cut by 5 bases, the J end by 8 bases, with 9 bases between. Germline V gene lookup returns CDR1 LNHDA and CDR2 SQIVND (reference sequence). About this clone itself: No antigen is known for it.

Using immunoSEQ multiplex PCR, the repertoire was profiled, and TCRdb retains in-frame clones only, with some absent. The sample shows about 330,000 clones, over 60% of them seen only once. Study-level findings and limits: Samples were collected at differing times from sustained-remission and progressing patients.

The chain is built from TRBV19 and TRBJ1-4, with TRBD1 as a possible D gene (5 bases). This TCR derives from a human donor with chronic lymphocytic leukemia. This specimen consisted of PBMCs, obtained after 36 months of ibrutinib treatment. CDR3 nucleotides: TGTGCCAGTAGTCCGGGACTGGAAAAACTGTTTTTT. Amino acids: CASSPGLEKLFF.